This T cell receptor (beta chain) was sequenced during a study of blood T cell repertoires in COVID-19. Whole-study context: The cDNA or gDNA used as material had been derived from T cells, B-cell-depleted T cells, or PBMCs.

TCRdb keeps only in-frame clones here, not all; method: immunoSEQ multiplex PCR. This table holds approximately 280,000 clones, over 75% found once. Germline lookup yields CDR1 SGDLS and CDR2 YYNGEE. The CDR3 covers 12 residues. V was shortened by 4 bases and J by 7 bases, with 11 bases between the two germline ends. This chain links TRBV9 with TRBJ1-1; D not resolved. Sequenced sample: peripheral blood. This receptor was taken from a woman in her sixties with acute or convalescent COVID-19. The CDR3 bases are TGTGCCAGCAGCCCCCATTCGGGTGAAGCTTTCTTT. Amino acids: CASSPHSGEAFF.